These 24 T cell receptor beta chains came from one sample sequenced in a study of molecular identifiers for immune sequencing clone quantification. MiXCR was run by TCRdb on the PCR reads, yielding one entry per CDR3 protein. The sample gives about 320,000 distinct CDR3 sequences, around 21% of which show up once; approximately 0.83% is in the top ten. Sequencing used naive CD8+ T cells from blood, with Jurkat cell RNA spiked in. Subset given: FACS-sorted CD8+CD4-CCR7+CD45RA+ naive T cells. The receptors were sampled from a human donor in good health. Some libraries in this study had Jurkat cell RNA spiked in.

The chain carries TRBV11-2 and TRBJ2-5, with TRBD1 as a possible D gene (5 bases). The germline gives CDR1 SGHAT, CDR2 FQNNGV. The V end lost 4 bases, the J end lost 1 base, and 13 bases lay between the germline ends. The CDR3 runs to 15 residues. The CDR3 coding sequence is TGTGCCAGCAGCTCGCCTACAGGAATCCAAGAGACCCAGTACTTC. Translation: CASSSPTGIQETQYF.

This clonotype came up a few times. The chain carries TRBV20-1 and TRBJ2-5; 13 nucleotides agree with TRBD2. The CDR3 contains 15 residues. CDR1 and CDR2 (germline): DFQATT, SNEGSKA (reference sequence). With 0 bases clipped from V and 5 bases from J, the junction kept 3 bases outside the gene matches. The CDR3 coding sequence is TGCAGTGCTAGAGACGGGACTAGCGGGACGGAGACCCAGTACTTC. Protein product: CSARDGTSGTETQYF.

In its sample, this clonotype was seen many times. The V gene is TRBV29-1, the J gene TRBJ2-7; possible D gene TRBD1, 6 bases. Between the trimmed V and J ends, which lost 0 bases and 5 bases, there was a span of 17 bases. The CDR3 runs 15 residues. Germline loops: CDR1 SQVTM, CDR2 ANQGSEA. The DNA of the CDR3 is TGCAGCGTTGAAGATCACCTAGGGGGTCGCGACGAGCAGTACTTC. Encoded protein: CSVEDHLGGRDEQYF.

This clonotype has a count of ten or more. The chain has TRBV6-2 or TRBV6-3 and TRBJ2-3; weak D call: TRBD1 (5 bases). Trimming shortened V by 2 bases and J by 6 bases, and 21 bases separated the two germline ends. The CDR3 covers 17 residues. Germline lookup yields CDR1 MNHEY and CDR2 SVGEGT. In nucleotides, the CDR3 is TGTGCCAGCAGTTACGCCCATTCCAGGGTGGACGGGGATACGCAGTATTTT. The encoded protein is CASSYAHSRVDGDTQYF.

This clonotype was observed a handful of times. The J gene is TRBJ1-2, the V gene TRBV4-1, with a possible D match to TRBD1 (5 bases). Deletions cut 5 bases from V and 4 bases from J, with 17 bases between. The CDR3 runs to 15 residues. Germline assignment: CDR1 MGHRA and CDR2 YSYEKL. For the CDR3, the DNA is TGCGCCAGCAGCTTGATTCAGGGAAGTGGCTATGGCTACACCTTC. Protein product: CASSLIQGSGYGYTF.

This clonotype was seen more than once but under ten times. This sequence joins TRBV7-9 and TRBJ1-2, with D uncertain. CDR1 and CDR2 from the germline V gene are SEHNR and FQNEAQ (reference sequence). Trimming pared 5 bases from V and 4 bases from J, leaving 14 bases between. There are 14 residues in the CDR3. The CDR3 DNA is TGTGCCAGCAGCGAACGATTGGCTAGCTATGGCTACACCTTC. It yields the protein CASSERLASYGYTF.

This clonotype was seen at least ten times. The chain is built from TRBV4-2 and TRBJ1-5; D unresolved. Germline-derived CDR1 and CDR2 are LGHNA and YNFKEQ. This CDR3 contains 15 residues. Trimming left V 2 bases short and J 5 bases short, with 13 bases between. The CDR3 bases are TGTGCCAGCAGCCAATGGGCAGGAGGTGATCAGCCCCAGCATTTT. As protein: CASSQWAGGDQPQHF.

This clonotype occurred many times. This chain links TRBV20-1 with TRBJ2-7; D unclear. Germline loops: CDR1 DFQATT, CDR2 SNEGSKA (reference sequence). V was cut by 0 bases and J by 2 bases, with 8 bases left in between. This CDR3 is built from 13 residues. CDR3 loop: CSAREHGTYEQYF. Written as DNA, the CDR3 is TGCAGTGCTAGAGAGCACGGAACCTACGAGCAGTACTTC.

This clonotype showed up just a few times. This chain joins TRBV7-9 and TRBJ2-4; 7 bases match TRBD1. J was trimmed by 6 bases and V by 5 bases; bases with no gene match: 16. The germline V gene has CDR1 SEHNR and CDR2 FQNEAQ (reference sequence). CDR3 length equals 17 residues. The CDR3 bases are TGTGCCAGCAGCCCAGCCGGCCCTCGGACAGGCCCAAACATTCAGTACTTC. Amino acid sequence: CASSPAGPRTGPNIQYF.

This clonotype was counted between two and nine times. Compared with germline, one end of the junction differs, possibly owing to a read error. This chain connects TRBV5-1 to TRBJ2-7, with D unclear. Germline CDR1 SGHRS, CDR2 YFSETQ. CDR3 length equals 12 residues. The DNA for the CDR3 is TGCGCCAGCAGCTTGGCAGGCTACGGGCAGTACTTC. Translated, it gives CASSLAGYGQYF.

Many counts were recorded for this clonotype. This chain joins TRBV4-2 and TRBJ2-1; 12 bases match TRBD2. Losses at the gene ends were 3 bases for V and 0 bases for J; bases not matched to a gene: 9. Looked up from germline, CDR1 is LGHNA and CDR2 is YNFKEQ. The CDR3 extends over 19 amino acids. This chain's CDR3 is CASSHGLAGQGSSYNEQFF. The CDR3 DNA is TGTGCCAGCAGCCATGGACTAGCGGGGCAAGGGAGCTCCTACAATGAGCAGTTCTTC.

This clonotype was detected many times. The chain employs TRBV5-4 and TRBJ2-3; 8 bases map to TRBD2. CDR1 and CDR2 from the germline V gene are SGHNT and YYREEE (reference sequence). The junction had 7 bases not matched to a gene; V was cut back by 3 bases and J by 1 base. The CDR3 sequence is 16 residues long. CDR3 sequence: CASSSPELAGTDTQYF. The DNA of the CDR3 is TGTGCCAGCAGCTCCCCTGAACTAGCGGGCACAGATACGCAGTATTTT.

This clonotype was recorded a few times. The chain has TRBV9 and TRBJ1-3; D may be TRBD1 (6 bases). V was pared by 4 bases and J by 6 bases, with 23 bases between. CDR3 length: 17 residues. Germline lookup yields CDR1 SGDLS and CDR2 YYNGEE. CDR3 sequence: CASSSTGTRGPANTIYF. Written as DNA, the CDR3 is TGTGCCAGCAGCTCCACCGGGACAAGGGGACCTGCAAACACCATATATTTT.

This clonotype was seen repeatedly, ten times or more. The rearrangement joins TRBV6-5 to TRBJ2-7; 13 nucleotides align to TRBD2. This CDR3 has 18 residues. Germline values: CDR1 MNHEY, CDR2 SVGAGI. V was clipped by 0 bases and J by 6 bases; unmatched bases: 11. The CDR3 nucleotides are TGTGCCAGCAGTTACTCGCCTCCTACTAGCGGGGGGGCCTTCGAGCAGTACTTC. It codes for CASSYSPPTSGGAFEQYF.

This clonotype was observed many times. The chain recombines TRBV3-1 with TRBJ2-3; D is unclear. In germline, CDR1 is LGHDT, CDR2 YNNKEL (reference sequence). This CDR3 has 16 residues. The ends were cut back, 1 base at V and 7 bases at J, with 18 bases in the middle. Here the CDR3 reads CASSQVSGKRLNTQYF. In nucleotides, the CDR3 is TGTGCCAGCAGCCAAGTTTCTGGTAAAAGGTTGAATACGCAGTATTTT.

This clonotype appeared many times. The chain uses TRBV7-2 and TRBJ2-7; 8 bases match TRBD1. This CDR3 region has 15 residues. V dropped 6 bases and J dropped 4; count of bases not matched to a gene: 11. Germline assignment: CDR1 SGHTA and CDR2 FQGNSA. Written as DNA, the CDR3 is TGTGCCAGCAGTGATAATGGCAGGGGGCAGTACGAGCAGTACTTC. This translates into CASSDNGRGQYEQYF.

The CDR3 nucleotides read TGCGCCAGCAGCCAAGATAGAGGGAGAAACATTCAGTACTTC. Protein sequence: CASSQDRGRNIQYF. This chain connects TRBV4-1 to TRBJ2-4, with D tentatively TRBD2 (5 bases). V gave up 0 bases and J gave up 6 bases, with 9 bases separating them. This CDR3 comprises 14 residues. Germline CDR1 reads MGHRA; CDR2 reads YSYEKL.

This clonotype was counted at least ten times. Its ends do not fully match the called genes, so a read error is possible. The rearrangement uses TRBV19 and TRBJ1-5; the match to TRBD1 covers 12 bases. The CDR3 runs 15 residues. CDR1 and CDR2 (germline): LNHDA, SQIVND (reference sequence). CDR3 in DNA: TGTGCCAGTAGTATTGGGACAGGGGGCAAACAGCCCCAGCATTTT. The encoded protein is CASSIGTGGKQPQHF.

The chain links TRBV10-2 to TRBJ1-1; 7 nucleotides agree with TRBD1. Germline loops: CDR1 WSHSY, CDR2 SAAADI. This CDR3 has 12 residues. Trimming took 7 bases from V and 6 from J; bases not matched to a gene: 5. CDR3 residues: CASIDRAPEAFF. In DNA, the CDR3 is TGCGCCAGCATTGACAGGGCCCCTGAAGCTTTCTTT.

The V and J genes are TRBV4-3 and TRBJ1-1; no firm D call. CDR3 length equals 14 residues. In germline, CDR1 is LGHNA, CDR2 YSLEER. The V and J ends lost 3 bases and 6 bases respectively, with 14 bases between them. CDR3 region: CASSHRASGAEAFF. The CDR3 DNA reads TGCGCCAGCAGCCACCGGGCCTCGGGCGCTGAAGCTTTCTTT.

This clonotype was counted a few times. The rearrangement links TRBV21-1 to TRBJ1-2; TRBD1 is the table's D call and was not checked against the DNA. TRBV21-1 is described as a pseudogene. The CDR3 has 15 amino acids. CDR3 DNA: TGTGCCAGCAGCGGCCGGGACAGCGCTAACTATGGCTACACCTTC. Its protein product is CASSGRDSANYGYTF.

In this sample, this clonotype turned up many times. This rearrangement joins TRBV7-2 to TRBJ2-3; D remains unclear. This CDR3 spans 13 amino acids. From germline, CDR1 is SGHTA and CDR2 FQGNSA. V was shortened by 5 bases and J by 2 bases, with 8 bases between the two germline ends. The CDR3: CASSRAYTDTQYF. CDR3 bases: TGTGCCAGCAGCCGCGCCTACACAGATACGCAGTATTTT.

This clonotype appeared many times. The chain employs TRBV7-2 and TRBJ2-7; D unclear. V lost 5 bases to trimming and J lost 0 bases, with 11 bases between them. Germline V CDR1 and CDR2: SGHTA, FQGNSA. CDR3 size: 14 residues. The CDR3 DNA reads TGTGCCAGCAGCCCAGACTTGAGCTCCTACGAGCAGTACTTC. Protein product: CASSPDLSSYEQYF.

This chain connects TRBV20-1 to TRBJ1-1, with D unresolved. Germline assignment: CDR1 DFQATT and CDR2 SNEGSKA (reference sequence). This CDR3 region has 13 residues. Trimming removed 0 bases at V and 0 bases at J, with 5 bases between. CDR3 sequence (DNA): TGCAGTGCTAGAGATCAGATGAACACTGAAGCTTTCTTT. Residues: CSARDQMNTEAFF.